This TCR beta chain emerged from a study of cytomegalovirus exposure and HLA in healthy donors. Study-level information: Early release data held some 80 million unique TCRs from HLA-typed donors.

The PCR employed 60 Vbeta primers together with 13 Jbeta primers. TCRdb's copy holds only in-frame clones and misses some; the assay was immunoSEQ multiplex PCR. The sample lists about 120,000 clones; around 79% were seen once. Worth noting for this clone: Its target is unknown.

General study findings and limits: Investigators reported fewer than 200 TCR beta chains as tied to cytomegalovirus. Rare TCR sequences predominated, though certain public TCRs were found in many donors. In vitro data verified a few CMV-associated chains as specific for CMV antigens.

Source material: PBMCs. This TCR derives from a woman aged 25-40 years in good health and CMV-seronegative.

The DNA for the CDR3 is TGTGCCAGCAGCTTTGTCTCCGTGAGGACGCAGTATTTT. Translation gives CASSFVSVRTQYF. This rearrangement joins TRBV5-8 to TRBJ2-3; D gene uncertain. Germline V gene lookup returns CDR1 SGHTS and CDR2 YDEGEE. Trimming removed 2 bases from V and 9 bases from J, with 13 bases in between. CDR3 length: 13 residues.